The rows below give T cell receptor beta chains drawn from one sample of a study of T cells in Graves' hyperthyroidism and ophthalmopathy. Via MiXCR, TCRdb re-called the multiplex PCR reads, giving one row per CDR3 protein. This table has fewer than 300,000 distinct CDR3 sequences, 15% appearing once. Sequencing was performed on blood. The receptors shown here come from a woman aged 45-60 years with Graves' hyperthyroidism that later progressed to Graves' ophthalmopathy. CDR3s include the opening cysteine and the closing phenylalanine or tryptophan. D genes are given only for firm matches. Clone size is not always given. Where it is, it says once, few, many or a class for expanded clones.

15 | TRBJ2-1 | . | TRBV28 | . | CASSSPAGSYNEQFF | TGTGCCAGCAGTTCCCCTGCGGGATCCTACAATGAGCAGTTCTTC
12 | TRBJ2-7 | many | TRBV3-1 | . | CASSPLGAEQYF | TGTGCCAGCAGCCCCCTGGGTGCCGAGCAGTACTTC
14 | TRBJ2-2 | many | TRBV27 | . | CASSLRHGQEELFF | TGTGCCAGCAGTTTAAGGCACGGGCAGGAGGAGCTGTTTTTT
18 | TRBJ1-1 | few | TRBV12-3/TRBV12-4 | TRBD1 | CASSPPDRGRYINTEAFF | TGTGCCAGCAGTCCCCCGGACAGGGGGCGTTATATCAACACTGAAGCTTTCTTT
13 | TRBJ2-7 | . | TRBV12-3/TRBV12-4 | TRBD2 | CASSWGTNYEQYF | TGTGCCAGCAGTTGGGGGACTAACTACGAGCAGTACTTC
15 | TRBJ2-3 | . | TRBV5-5 | . | CASSQWVVGTDTQYF | TGTGCCAGCAGCCAATGGGTGGTAGGCACAGATACGCAGTATTTT
12 | TRBJ2-3 | many | TRBV10-1 | . | CASSAGADTQYF | TGCGCCAGCAGCGCAGGGGCAGATACGCAGTATTTT
14 | TRBJ1-2 | . | TRBV7-3 | . | CASSLYGAHYGYTF | TGTGCCAGCAGCTTATACGGGGCCCACTATGGCTACACCTTC
13 | TRBJ1-5 | few | TRBV11-2 | TRBD1 | CASSQGGNQPQHF | TGTGCCAGCAGCCAGGGGGGCAATCAGCCCCAGCATTTT
14 | TRBJ2-2 | many | TRBV7-9 | TRBD1 | CANSGTGAIGELFF | TGTGCCAACTCCGGGACAGGGGCGATCGGGGAGCTGTTTTTT
15 | TRBJ1-5 | many | TRBV27 | TRBD1 | CASSGQGAGGQPQHF | TGTGCCAGCAGTGGCCAGGGGGCGGGGGGCCAGCCCCAGCATTTT
15 | TRBJ2-5 | many | TRBV7-9 | TRBD1 | CASSTGDSRGETQYF | TGTGCCAGCAGCACCGGGGACAGTCGGGGAGAGACCCAGTACTTC
16 | TRBJ1-4 | . | TRBV20-1 | TRBD1 | CSASSGTGGLYEKLFF | TGCAGTGCTAGTTCCGGGACAGGGGGCTTGTACGAAAAACTGTTTTTT
15 | TRBJ2-3 | many | TRBV2 | TRBD2 | CASSGASGFTDTQYF | TGTGCCAGCAGTGGGGCTAGCGGCTTCACAGATACGCAGTATTTT
16 | TRBJ1-4 | many | TRBV18 | . | CASSPKNTGVREKLFF | TGTGCCAGCTCACCGAAAAACACTGGCGTAAGGGAAAAACTGTTTTTT
16 | TRBJ2-5 | many | TRBV5-1 | TRBD2 | CASSFGTTWDQETQYF | TGCGCCAGCAGCTTCGGGACTACCTGGGATCAAGAGACCCAGTACTTC
14 | TRBJ1-2 | many | TRBV28 | TRBD1 | CASSTRTGDYGYTF | TGTGCCAGCAGTACCCGGACAGGGGACTATGGCTACACCTTC
15 | TRBJ2-5 | many | TRBV27 | . | CASRRDTLPGETQYF | TGTGCCAGCAGACGGGACACCTTACCCGGGGAGACCCAGTACTTC
17 | TRBJ2-2 | few | TRBV9 | . | CASSARFGTANTGELFF | TGTGCCAGCAGCGCAAGATTCGGGACGGCGAACACCGGGGAGCTGTTTTTT
10 | TRBJ1-1 | many | TRBV20-1 | . | CSAPQPEAFF | TGCAGTGCCCCGCAGCCTGAAGCTTTCTTT
17 | TRBJ1-2 | many | TRBV18 | . | CASSHFVNGGFPYGYTF | TGTGCCAGCTCACATTTTGTAAATGGGGGTTTCCCCTATGGCTACACCTTC
15 | TRBJ2-5 | . | TRBV10-3 | TRBD2 | CAISDGGGRQETQYF | TGTGCCATCAGTGATGGGGGGGGAAGGCAAGAGACCCAGTACTTC
16 | TRBJ2-2 | few | TRBV4-1 | TRBD2 | CASSATSGSYTGELFF | TGCGCCAGCAGCGCCACTAGCGGGAGCTACACCGGGGAGCTGTTTTTT
15 | TRBJ1-1 | . | TRBV27 | . | CASSLAGKTNTEAFF | TGTGCCAGCAGTTTAGCGGGGAAAACGAACACTGAAGCTTTCTTT
13 | TRBJ2-1 | few | TRBV20-1 | . | CSAHKDSYNEQFF | TGCAGTGCCCATAAGGACTCGTACAATGAGCAGTTCTTC
13 | TRBJ2-1 | many | TRBV6-2/TRBV6-3 | . | CASSLTLGNEQFF | TGTGCCAGCAGTTTGACCCTCGGCAATGAGCAGTTCTTC
15 | TRBJ1-5 | many | TRBV4-1 | . | CASSHSPAGNQPQHF | TGCGCCAGCAGCCATTCCCCGGCGGGTAATCAGCCCCAGCATTTT
13 | TRBJ1-2 | many | TRBV5-4 | . | CASSPSREYGYTF | TGTGCCAGCAGCCCATCCAGGGAGTATGGCTACACCTTC
15 | TRBJ2-3 | few | TRBV24-1 | . | CATKSRLGIADTQYF | TGTGCCACTAAGAGTCGGCTAGGGATTGCAGATACGCAGTATTTT
12 | TRBJ1-4 | many | TRBV30 | . | CAWAGVTKKLFF | TGTGCCTGGGCAGGGGTTACGAAAAAACTGTTTTTT
12 | TRBJ1-6 | many | TRBV12-3/TRBV12-4 | . | CASRQDNSPLHF | TGTGCCAGCAGGCAGGATAATTCACCCCTCCACTTT
12 | TRBJ1-1 | many | TRBV7-9 | . | CASSWVNTEAFF | TGTGCCAGCAGCTGGGTGAACACTGAAGCTTTCTTT
15 | TRBJ2-5 | many | TRBV3-1 | TRBD2 | CASSQASGGQETQYF | TGTGCCAGCAGCCAAGCTAGCGGGGGCCAAGAGACCCAGTACTTC
14 | TRBJ2-5 | many | TRBV11-2 | . | CASSLMGGKETQYF | TGTGCCAGCAGCTTAATGGGCGGGAAAGAGACCCAGTACTTC
13 | TRBJ2-7 | . | TRBV10-3 | TRBD2 | CAISEIGGSEQYF | TGTGCCATCAGTGAGATCGGGGGGAGTGAGCAGTACTTC
11 | TRBJ2-3 | many | TRBV2 | . | CASRRGDTQYF | TGTGCCAGCCGAAGGGGAGATACGCAGTATTTT
15 | TRBJ2-3 | many | TRBV20-1 | . | CSARVGGGTTDTQYF | TGCAGTGCTAGAGTAGGAGGGGGCACGACAGATACGCAGTATTTT
14 | TRBJ2-1 | . | TRBV28 | . | CASSLYLGPSEQFF | TGTGCCAGCAGTTTATATTTGGGGCCTAGTGAGCAGTTCTTC
16 | TRBJ1-3 | many | TRBV2 | . | CASSEYGYHSGNTIYF | TGTGCCAGCAGTGAATATGGGTACCACTCTGGAAACACCATATATTTT
12 | TRBJ1-2 | many | TRBV10-3 | . | CAISEDGSGYTF | TGTGCCATCAGTGAAGATGGGAGTGGCTACACCTTC
14 | TRBJ2-1 | many | TRBV30 | TRBD1 | CAWGGQGTYNEQFF | TGTGCCTGGGGAGGACAGGGAACCTACAATGAGCAGTTCTTC
15 | TRBJ1-6 | many | TRBV20-1 | . | CSARGESAQSLPLHF | TGCAGTGCCCGAGGGGAGTCAGCCCAGTCCCTTCCCCTCCACTTT
14 | TRBJ2-5 | . | TRBV20-1 | . | CSARGGRYQETQYF | TGCAGTGCTAGAGGGGGACGGTACCAAGAGACCCAGTACTTC
15 | TRBJ2-1 | many | TRBV7-8 | TRBD2 | CASSPALAGSNEQFF | TGTGCCAGCAGCCCTGCCTTAGCGGGGTCGAATGAGCAGTTCTTC
13 | TRBJ1-6 | many | TRBV30 | . | CAWSVLNNSPLHF | TGTGCCTGGAGTGTACTTAACAATTCACCCCTCCACTTT